The 12 T cell receptor beta chains reported below all come from one sample, sequenced in a study of blood T cell repertoires in COVID-19. Data came from immunoSEQ multiplex PCR; TCRdb stores just in-frame clones and leaves some out. The sample gives 200,000 to 250,000 clones, approximately 91% of which show up once; less than 3.5% is in the top ten. The specimen was peripheral blood. Source of these receptors: a woman aged 55-70 years with acute or convalescent COVID-19.

V is TRBV18 and J is TRBJ1-2, with D perhaps TRBD1 (5 bases). The CDR3 length is 13 residues. Germline CDR1 KGHSH, CDR2 LQKENI. V was cut by 1 base and J by 2 bases, with 5 bases left in between. The CDR3 nucleotides are TGTGCCAGCTCACCACGACAGAACTATGGCTACACCTTC. Translation gives CASSPRQNYGYTF.

This chain uses TRBV15 with TRBJ1-2; D is possibly TRBD1 (5 bases). The CDR3 is made up of 16 amino acids. V was cut by 5 bases and J by 2 bases, with 18 bases left in between. Germline-derived CDR1 and CDR2 are LNHNV and YYDKDF (reference sequence). The CDR3 DNA sequence: TGTGCCACCAGCCCTGAGGGGACTTTGGGAAACTATGGCTACACCTTC. Protein: CATSPEGTLGNYGYTF.

The V gene is TRBV7-9, the J gene TRBJ2-1, with D perhaps TRBD2 (7 bases). Trimming stripped 5 bases from V and 5 bases from J, with 22 bases between. The CDR3 totals 17 residues. Germline assignment: CDR1 SEHNR and CDR2 FQNEAQ (reference sequence). This CDR3 reads CASSLKPWGGRDNEQFF. The CDR3 DNA reads TGTGCCAGCAGCCTCAAGCCGTGGGGGGGCCGTGACAATGAGCAGTTCTTC.

The sample holds one count of this clone. The chain links TRBV10-3 to TRBJ1-1; TRBD1 is a possible D gene (5 bases). The CDR3 is made up of 15 amino acids. Germline-derived CDR1 and CDR2 are ENHRY and SYGVKD. Trimming took off 3 bases at V and 5 bases at J, with 16 bases between the two ends. CDR3 region: CAISDWGGPGTEAFF. Here the CDR3 DNA reads TGTGCCATCAGTGACTGGGGGGGACCAGGGACTGAAGCTTTCTTT.

The CDR3 DNA sequence: TGTGCCAGCAGCGTAAACGAGTATGAGCAGTTCTTC. This gives the protein CASSVNEYEQFF. This chain links TRBV9 with TRBJ2-1; no firm D call. Germline CDR1 is SGDLS and CDR2 is YYNGEE. The V and J ends lost 1 base and 8 bases respectively, with 7 bases between them. This CDR3 is built from 12 residues.

This chain connects TRBV19 to TRBJ2-7, with D maybe TRBD2 (5 bases). Germline V gives CDR1 LNHDA, CDR2 SQIVND (reference sequence). The CDR3 is 13 residues long. Trimming removed 6 bases from V and 0 bases from J, with 9 bases in between. The CDR3 reads CASSSSGSYEQYF. CDR3 sequence (DNA): TGTGCCAGTAGCTCCAGCGGCTCCTACGAGCAGTACTTC.

The chain links TRBV2 to TRBJ1-5; perhaps TRBD1 as D (6 bases). Germline V gives CDR1 SNHLY, CDR2 FYNNEI. Trimming pared 4 bases from V and 7 bases from J, leaving 17 bases between. The CDR3 runs to 15 residues. CDR3 protein: CASSAQVGAGQPQHF. In nucleotides, the CDR3 is TGTGCCAGCAGTGCACAAGTGGGGGCCGGGCAGCCCCAGCATTTT.

V gene TRBV19 combines with J gene TRBJ2-5; 10 nucleotides agree with TRBD1. The V gene's germline CDR1 is LNHDA and CDR2 SQIVND (reference sequence). The CDR3 consists of 14 residues. V was clipped by 6 bases and J by 4 bases; unmatched bases: 5. CDR3 in amino acids: CASRPRDRGETQYF. The CDR3 bases are TGTGCCAGTAGGCCTAGGGACAGGGGAGAGACCCAGTACTTC.

The chain has TRBV19 and TRBJ2-3; 8 nucleotides align to TRBD1. V gave up 4 bases and J gave up 4 bases; unmatched junction bases: 4. The germline CDR1 and CDR2 sequences are LNHDA and SQIVND (reference sequence). The CDR3 contains 14 residues. This CDR3 reads CASSRDRPPDTQYF. Here the CDR3 DNA reads TGTGCCAGTAGTAGGGACAGGCCTCCAGATACGCAGTATTTT.

The chain has TRBV27 and TRBJ1-2, with 7 nucleotides matching TRBD1. V was clipped by 7 bases and J by 8 bases; unmatched bases: 16. CDR3 length: 15 amino acids. Germline V gene data show CDR1 as MNHEY and CDR2 as SMNVEV (reference sequence). The CDR3 spells CASNAQGRNGAGYTF. CDR3 DNA sequence: TGTGCCAGCAACGCACAGGGGCGTAATGGCGCCGGCTACACCTTC.

This clone was recorded once. The genes are TRBV7-9 and TRBJ1-4, with TRBD1 matching 8 bases. Germline assignment: CDR1 SEHNR and CDR2 FQNEAQ (reference sequence). J was trimmed by 8 bases and V by 5 bases; bases with no gene match: 10. CDR3 length: 15 amino acids. CDR3 bases: TGTGCCAGCAGCCCACGTCGGACAGGGTCGGAAAAACTGTTTTTT. This encodes CASSPRRTGSEKLFF.

The chain has TRBV20-1 and TRBJ1-2; 7 bases agree with TRBD1. The CDR3 is made up of 11 amino acids. Trimming removed 3 bases from V and 8 bases from J; junction bases left unmatched: 3. Germline CDR1 is DFQATT and CDR2 is SNEGSKA (reference sequence). CDR3 DNA sequence: TGCAGTGCTAGGAGGGGGCAAGGCTACACCTTC. Residues: CSARRGQGYTF.